This T cell receptor beta chain was identified in a study of blood T cell repertoires in COVID-19. Study overall: PBMCs, B-cell-depleted T cells, or T cells provided the cDNA or gDNA that made up the material.

Participant-given clinical history determined each cohort assignment. In Cohort 3, a recovered donor had either two negative PCRs, clearance, or symptom resolution. Original handling: Amplified reference gene primers provided the basis for estimating nucleated cell counts. The data were produced by immunoSEQ multiplex PCR, yet TCRdb's version contains in-frame clones alone and is incomplete. V, J and clone size are taken as reported in that table, and D and trimming were inferred from the DNA itself. The sample includes approximately 220,000 clones, about 87% of them seen just once. CDR3 length equals 15 residues. Trimming left V 2 bases short and J 4 bases short, with 11 bases between. Germline V lookup: CDR1 MNHNY, CDR2 SVGAGI (reference sequence).

The genes are TRBV6-6 and TRBJ1-4; maybe TRBD1 (5 bases). The TCR originated in a woman aged 25 to 39 who had recovered from COVID-19. Sample: PBMCs or T cells enriched from blood (not recorded which). The chain's CDR3 is CASSYARGYNEKLFF. The CDR3 DNA reads as TGTGCCAGCAGTTACGCACGGGGGTATAATGAAAAACTGTTTTTT.